This TCR beta chain stems from a study of PD-1 blockade in classical Hodgkin lymphoma. Study findings and constraints: Complete responders possessed baseline diversity comparable to newly diagnosed patients. In CD4+ cells, TCR diversity went up significantly by C4D1, but in CD8+ cells it did not. Exclusion covered patients beginning nivolumab under 1 year post-ASCT.

This clone was seen only once. Its target is unknown. Using immunoSEQ multiplex PCR, the repertoire was profiled, and TCRdb retains in-frame clones only, with some absent. The sample contains about 40,000 clones, more than 75% of which appear only once. Relapse was seen in all patients after autologous stem cell transplantation, and brentuximab vedotin exposure was variable. Complete response, partial response or progressive disease was recorded as best response. The sequencing used peripheral blood mononuclear cells (PBMCs), collected at baseline. This receptor was identified in a human donor with classical Hodgkin lymphoma.

The CDR3 region is CASSLTGTGISYEQYF. CDR3 coding DNA: TGTGCCAGCAGTTTAACCGGGACAGGGATCTCCTACGAGCAGTACTTC. The rearrangement links TRBV4-2 to TRBJ2-7, with 9 bases lining up with TRBD1. Looked up from germline, CDR1 is LGHNA and CDR2 is YNFKEQ. Germline trimming cut 6 bases from V and 0 bases from J; bases unmatched to any gene: 9. The CDR3 is 16 residues long.